The 15 T cell receptor beta chains listed next were all sequenced from one sample in a study of OX40 agonist ivuxolimab in advanced cancers. Here immunoSEQ multiplex PCR was the method, and the copy in TCRdb shows in-frame clones only, minus some. The sample has about 62,000 clones, 88% seen once. Material: CD4+ or CD8+ T cells sorted from blood, obtained in a trial of the OX40 agonist ivuxolimab. The source is an adult with an advanced solid tumor such as melanoma, head and neck, liver or kidney cancer.

The V call is TRBV13, the J call TRBJ1-6; 10 bases map to TRBD1. The junction had 12 bases not matched to a gene; V was cut back by 4 bases and J by 9 bases. CDR1 is PRHDT and CDR2 is FYEKMQ in the germline V gene (reference sequence). CDR3 length: 17 amino acids. The CDR3 sequence is CASSSIQGQGQSSPLHF. Written as DNA, the CDR3 is TGTGCCAGCAGCTCCATCCAGGGACAGGGGCAAAGTTCACCCCTCCACTTT.

This chain connects TRBV5-4 to TRBJ1-3; D might be TRBD1 (5 bases). In germline, CDR1 is SGHNT, CDR2 YYREEE (reference sequence). Trimming left V 7 bases short and J 2 bases short, with 13 bases between. The CDR3 has 14 residues. CDR3 protein: CASQPRGPGNTIYF. The DNA for the CDR3 is TGTGCCAGCCAACCAAGGGGACCTGGAAACACCATATATTTT.

The chain uses TRBV28 and TRBJ1-2, with a weak D call TRBD1 (5 bases). CDR3 length equals 15 residues. Trimming stripped 3 bases from V and 4 bases from J, with 15 bases between. The V gene's germline CDR1 is MDHEN and CDR2 SYDVKM. DNA of the CDR3: TGTGCCAGCAGTTTTGGATCACCGGGACCCTATGGCTACACCTTC. Its protein is CASSFGSPGPYGYTF.

The chain combines TRBV5-5 with TRBJ1-6; 9 bases align to TRBD1. Looked up from germline, CDR1 is SGHKS and CDR2 is YYEKEE (reference sequence). The CDR3 spans 16 residues. V trimming: 0 bases; J trimming: 9 bases; junction bases outside the gene matches: 7. The DNA for the CDR3 is TGTGCCAGCAGCTTGGGGGACAGGGTTTCGAGTTCACCCCTCCACTTT. This codes for CASSLGDRVSSSPLHF.

The CDR3 loop is CSAQAYEQYF. The CDR3 DNA follows: TGCAGTGCTCAAGCCTACGAGCAGTACTTC. The gene calls are TRBV20-1 and TRBJ2-7; D is unclear. Trimming took 5 bases from V and 2 from J, leaving 4 bases between them. The CDR3 is 10 amino acids. Germline CDR1 DFQATT, CDR2 SNEGSKA (reference sequence).

V and J are TRBV30 and TRBJ1-5; TRBD1 is a possible D gene (5 bases). With 2 bases removed from V and 5 bases from J, the gap between germline ends came to 16 bases. This CDR3 spans 15 amino acids. The germline gives CDR1 GTSNPN, CDR2 SVGIG (reference sequence). CDR3 amino acids: CAWSRLGGRDQPQHF. CDR3 DNA sequence: TGTGCCTGGAGTCGGTTGGGGGGACGGGATCAGCCCCAGCATTTT.

V and J are TRBV5-8 and TRBJ2-1; a possible D gene is TRBD2 (7 bases). V gave up 4 bases and J gave up 9 bases, with 14 bases separating them. Germline CDR1 is SGHTS and CDR2 is YDEGEE. This CDR3 contains 13 residues. The CDR3 region is CASSVGGAGEQFF. The CDR3 DNA sequence: TGTGCCAGCAGCGTTGGGGGGGCGGGTGAGCAGTTCTTC.

J is TRBJ1-2 and V is TRBV28, with D unclear. Germline CDR1 reads MDHEN; CDR2 reads SYDVKM. Trimming took 5 bases from V and 8 from J, leaving 12 bases between them. CDR3 length equals 12 residues. The CDR3 loop is CASSAREWGYTF. The CDR3, as DNA: TGTGCCAGCAGTGCCCGCGAGTGGGGCTACACCTTC.

The chain has TRBV10-3 and TRBJ2-7; 7 nucleotides match TRBD2. The CDR3 is 14 residues long. Germline CDR1 and CDR2: ENHRY and SYGVKD. J was trimmed by 2 bases and V by 6 bases; bases with no gene match: 7. CDR3 sequence: CAIREGLTAYEQYF. The DNA of the CDR3 is TGTGCCATCAGGGAGGGACTAACCGCCTACGAGCAGTACTTC.

The chain has TRBV28 and TRBJ2-2; D perhaps matches TRBD2 (6 bases). Per the germline V gene, CDR1 is MDHEN and CDR2 is SYDVKM. This CDR3 spans 17 amino acids. V shed 4 bases and J shed 4 bases, with 19 bases lying between them. The DNA of the CDR3 is TGTGCCAGCAGTTCCCCTGGGGGGTATATCACCACCGGGGAGCTGTTTTTT. Translation: CASSSPGGYITTGELFF.

This chain connects TRBV18 to TRBJ2-7; 12 bases are shared with TRBD1. This CDR3 is built from 14 residues. With V trimmed by 5 bases and J by 6 bases, 5 bases remained unmatched. Germline CDR1 reads KGHSH; CDR2 reads LQKENI. CDR3 coding DNA: TGTGCCAGCTCATCGGGGACAGGGGGCCGCGAGCAGTACTTC. It codes for CASSSGTGGREQYF.

This clone was counted only a few times. V usage is TRBV28 and J usage is TRBJ1-1; D possibly corresponds to TRBD1 (6 bases). V gave up 10 bases and J gave up 4 bases, with 19 bases separating them. There are 14 residues in the CDR3. Germline CDR1 reads MDHEN; CDR2 reads SYDVKM. The CDR3 DNA is TGTGCCACCATGGCCGGGGGCGTAGGCACTGAAGCTTTCTTT. As protein: CATMAGGVGTEAFF. The full variable domain, its missing parts supplied by reference TRBV28 and TRBJ1-1, is DVKVTQSSRYLVKRTGEKVFLECVQDMDHENMFWYRQDPGLGLRLIYFSYDVKMKEKGDIPEGYSVSREKKERFSLILESASTNQTSMYLCATMAGGVGTEAFFGQGTRLTVV.

This clone was detected once. The chain joins TRBV19 to TRBJ2-3, with D possibly matching TRBD1 (5 bases). Germline V gene data show CDR1 as LNHDA and CDR2 as SQIVND (reference sequence). The germline V and J ends were trimmed by 4 bases and 6 bases, with 14 bases remaining between them. CDR3 length: 14 residues. The CDR3 nucleotides read TGTGCCAGTAGTACTCAGGGATTGGCGGATACGCAGTATTTT. The encoded protein is CASSTQGLADTQYF.

Regarding this clone: The same CDR3 can be traced to other DNA sequences in this sample. This chain connects TRBV5-1 to TRBJ2-1; 8 bases are a match to TRBD1. The CDR3 is 14 amino acids. The V gene end was trimmed by 0 bases and the J gene end by 6 bases; junction bases not matched to a gene: 2. Germline assignment: CDR1 SGHRS and CDR2 YFSETQ. Here the CDR3 DNA reads TGCGCCAGCAGCTTGGGAACAGGGGGCAATGAGCAGTTCTTC. Translation: CASSLGTGGNEQFF. Using reference TRBV5-1 and TRBJ2-1 for the parts outside the CDR3, the full variable domain is KAGVTQTPRYLIKTRGQQVTLSCSPISGHRSVSWYQQTPGQGLQFLFEYFSETQRNKGNFPGRFSGRQFSNSRSEMNVSTLELGDSALYLCASSLGTGGNEQFFGPGTRLTVL.

The V gene is TRBV14, the J gene TRBJ2-2; tentative D call: TRBD2 (5 bases). The CDR3 runs to 16 residues. Germline V lookup: CDR1 SGHDN, CDR2 FVKESK. The V and J ends lost 5 bases and 4 bases respectively, with 17 bases between them. CDR3 nucleotides: TGTGCCAGCAGCTACCCCCTGGGTCGGGGCACCGGGGAGCTGTTTTTT. This encodes CASSYPLGRGTGELFF.